These 24 T cell receptor delta chains came from one sample sequenced in a study of gamma-delta T cells after stem cell transplantation. TCRdb reanalyzed the RT-PCR reads using CATT. The sample has more than 2,500 delta-chain clones, less than 30% seen once. Sequenced input: gamma-delta T cells. The receptors shown here come from a human donor. It is not recorded whose cells these are; they may come from a transplant donor.

This clone was detected only a few times. A much larger clone is a single base away; this may be a read error. This chain connects TRDV2 to TRDJ3; D may be TRDD3 (6 bases). CDR3 length equals 17 residues. The germline V gene has CDR1 GEAIGNYY and CDR2 EKD. CDR3 coding DNA: TGTGCCTGCGAGGGGATGAACAGCTCCTGGGACACCCGACAGACGTTTTTC. This translates into CACEGMNSSWDTRQTFF.

Details on this clone: One junction end disagrees with the germline gene, perhaps due to a read error. The chain carries TRDV2 and TRDJ3, with 11 bases matching TRDD3. Germline-derived CDR1 and CDR2 are GEAIGNYY and EKD. The CDR3 length is 20 residues. The CDR3: CACDTGVGDTRPCDTRQMFF. As DNA, the CDR3 is TGTGCCTGTGACACCGGAGTGGGGGATACGCGGCCCTGTGACACCCGCCAGATGTTTTTC.

The chain employs TRDV1 and TRDJ1; tentative D call: TRDD3 (6 bases). The CDR3 length is 18 residues. Deletions cut 0 bases from V and 3 bases from J, with 20 bases between. The germline V gene has CDR1 TSWWSYY and CDR2 QGS. CDR3 DNA sequence: TGTGCTCTTGGGGAACTTCCTTACGGGCTGGGGTACGCCGATAAACTCATCTTT. Amino acid sequence: CALGELPYGLGYADKLIF.

This clone came up a few times. Since a much larger clone is just one base distant, this may be a read error. The chain is built from TRDV2 and TRDJ1; 7 bases line up with TRDD3. Losses at the gene ends were 0 bases for V and 6 bases for J; bases not matched to a gene: 15. Germline V gene sequence: CDR1 GEAIGNYY, CDR2 EKD. The CDR3 is 17 amino acids. CDR3 protein: CACDTVPFLGVLNKLIF. The DNA of the CDR3 is TGTGCCTGTGACACCGTTCCTTTCCTGGGGGTTCTTAATAAACTCATCTTT.

Concerning this clone: Being one base from a much bigger clone, this may be a read error. The rearrangement uses TRAV29/DV5 and TRDJ1, with D maybe TRDD2 (6 bases). Germline V gene data show CDR1 as NSMFDY and CDR2 as ISSIKDK. V lost 2 bases and J 0 bases, leaving 23 bases between the germline ends. The CDR3 covers 18 residues. CDR3 in DNA: TGTGCAGCAAGGCGGGGTTCCTTCCGCATTCCCCACACCGATAAACTCATCTTT. It codes for CAARRGSFRIPHTDKLIF.

This clone was observed a few times. This sequence joins TRDV1 and TRDJ1; 12 nucleotides line up with TRDD3. The CDR3 has 23 amino acids. The V and J ends lost 1 base and 3 bases, in that order; junction bases with no gene match: 24. Germline V CDR1 and CDR2: TSWWSYY, QGS. The CDR3: CALGEQPTSCTGGYRGVADKLIF. The CDR3 DNA reads as TGTGCTCTTGGGGAACAACCCACTTCCTGTACTGGGGGATACCGGGGGGTGGCCGATAAACTCATCTTT.

The table lists this clone with a few counts. The chain links TRAV29/DV5 to TRDJ1; 12 positions agree with TRDD3. The CDR3 runs to 21 residues. V was pared by 2 bases and J by 1 base, with 21 bases of the junction left unmatched. Per germline, CDR1 NSMFDY and CDR2 ISSIKDK. CDR3 in amino acids: CAARWPSLLYWGIPRTDKLIF. As DNA, the CDR3 is TGTGCAGCAAGATGGCCTTCCCTCCTTTACTGGGGGATACCGCGCACCGATAAACTCATCTTT.

Notes on this clone: A read error is possible here, since a much larger clone lies one base away. The genes are TRDV2 and TRDJ1, with 9 nucleotides matching TRDD3. The CDR3 loop spans 21 amino acids. Germline CDR1 GEAIGNYY, CDR2 EKD. V was pared by 3 bases and J by 0 bases, with 22 bases of the junction left unmatched. This CDR3 reads CACDYVSTTGGQKLHTDKLIF. DNA for the CDR3: TGTGCCTGTGACTACGTATCGACTACTGGGGGACAAAAGCTGCACACCGATAAACTCATCTTT.

With regard to this clone: This sequence may be a read error, since a much larger clone differs from it by one base. The gene calls are TRAV29/DV5 and TRDJ1; D perhaps matches TRDD2 (5 bases). CDR3 length: 15 amino acids. Germline V gives CDR1 NSMFDY, CDR2 ISSIKDK. Written as DNA, the CDR3 is TGTGCAACAAGGACCTTCTTCCGGTCCACCGATAAACTCATCTTT. Translated: CATRTFFRSTDKLIF.

The chain carries TRDV2 and TRDJ1, with 9 bases aligning to TRDD3. J lost 1 base, V lost 1 base, and 21 bases had no gene match. Germline V gives CDR1 GEAIGNYY, CDR2 EKD. The CDR3 sequence is 21 residues long. The CDR3 nucleotides read TGTGCCTGTGACACAGGGGGCTCTAGTGGGGATACGCTACATCGCACCGATAAACTCATCTTT. This sequence encodes CACDTGGSSGDTLHRTDKLIF.

V gene TRDV1 combines with J gene TRDJ1, with D unclear. V lost 2 bases and J 0 bases, leaving 13 bases between the germline ends. The CDR3 runs to 16 residues. CDR1 is TSWWSYY and CDR2 is QGS in the germline V gene. The CDR3 reads CALGEFKRPYTDKLIF. The CDR3 DNA reads TGTGCTCTTGGGGAATTTAAACGCCCCTACACCGATAAACTCATCTTT.

Comments on this clone: Since a far larger clone is one base different, this is likely a read error. The rearrangement links TRDV2 to TRDJ1; 10 bases fit TRDD3. This CDR3 comprises 16 residues. Germline V CDR1 and CDR2: GEAIGNYY, EKD. The CDR3 nucleotides are TGTGCCTGTGTCTCGTACTGGGGGATTGACACCTATAAACTCATCTTT. Translating it yields CACVSYWGIDTYKLIF.

Concerning this clone itself: A junction end diverges from the germline sequence, so it may reflect a read error. The CDR3 region has the DNA TGTGCTCTTGGGGAAATTCGACCTACGTTAGGGCCCGTCTCCTTCCCTACCGATAACCTCATCTTT. It specifies CALGEIRPTLGPVSFPTDNLIF. The V call is TRDV1, the J call TRDJ1; perhaps TRDD2 as D (6 bases). Germline CDR1 is TSWWSYY and CDR2 is QGS. The CDR3 contains 22 residues.

Concerning this clone itself: It is likely a read error: a sequence one base away is far more abundant. The chain is built from TRAV29/DV5 and TRDJ1, with TRDD3 identical over 8 bases. Germline V CDR1 and CDR2: NSMFDY, ISSIKDK. The CDR3 extends over 20 amino acids. The V segment lost 0 bases and the J segment 1 base; nucleotides outside the gene matches: 20. CDR3 coding DNA: TGTGCAGCAAGCGGTGGGGCGGCCCGACTGGGGGCCTTGAGCACCGATAAACTCATCTTT. It yields the protein CAASGGAARLGALSTDKLIF. Full variable domain (missing parts from reference TRAV29/DV5 and TRDJ1): DQQVKQNSPSLSVQEGRISILNCDYTNSMFDYFLWYKKYPAEGPTFLISISSIKDKNEDGRFTVFLNKSAKHLSLHIVPSQPGDSAVYFCAASGGAARLGALSTDKLIFGKGTRVTVEP.

V usage is TRDV1 and J usage is TRDJ1; D is perhaps TRDD3 (7 bases). This CDR3 is 21 amino acids long. Trimming shortened V by 1 base and J by 1 base, and 28 bases separated the two germline ends. CDR1 is TSWWSYY and CDR2 is QGS in the germline V gene. The CDR3 DNA reads as TGTGCTCTTGGGGAACGGCCTTCCCTAGTTTGGGGGACGAGTTTCACCGATAAACTCATCTTT. Amino acids: CALGERPSLVWGTSFTDKLIF.

The chain links TRDV1 to TRDJ1; D may be TRDD2 or TRDD3 (7 bases each). Looked up from germline, CDR1 is TSWWSYY and CDR2 is QGS. The germline V and J ends were trimmed by 4 bases and 0 bases, with 39 bases remaining between them. This CDR3 contains 24 residues. The CDR3: CALGGRSCLPPYWGAIEDTDKLIF. The CDR3 bases are TGTGCTCTTGGGGGGAGATCATGCCTTCCTCCATACTGGGGAGCCATCGAAGACACCGATAAACTCATCTTT.

Worth noting for this clone: One base away lies a much larger clone, so this may be a sequencing read error. Additional DNA sequences in this sample encode the identical CDR3. The chain uses TRDV2 and TRDJ1; 7 nucleotides agree with TRDD3. In germline, CDR1 is GEAIGNYY, CDR2 EKD. This CDR3 contains 15 residues. V was clipped by 0 bases and J by 2 bases; unmatched bases: 5. The CDR3 region has the DNA TGTGCCTGTGACACCGTGGGTGGGGGAACCGATAAACTCATCTTT. Its translation: CACDTVGGGTDKLIF.

This clone has just one count. Sequence at one end of the junction differs from germline and may be a read error. V gene TRDV2 combines with J gene TRDJ3, with a weak D call TRDD3 (6 bases). The CDR3 loop spans 22 amino acids. Germline CDR1 is GEAIGNYY and CDR2 is EKD. CDR3: CACDLGSYWVIPSSWDPRPMFF. Written as DNA, the CDR3 is TGTGCCTGTGACCTAGGCTCATACTGGGTGATCCCCAGCTCCTGGGACCCCCGACCGATGTTTTTC.

This clone is labeled as medium-sized. The chain recombines TRDV1 with TRDJ1; D gene ambiguous. Germline loops: CDR1 TSWWSYY, CDR2 QGS. The CDR3 runs to 16 residues. V was trimmed by 4 bases and J by 0 bases, leaving 15 bases between them. DNA for the CDR3: TGTGCTCTTGGGGCCTCCCCCACAGCGTACACCGATAAACTCATCTTT. Translation: CALGASPTAYTDKLIF.

In regard to this clone: Possible read error: a much larger clone is one base away. The rearrangement joins TRDV2 to TRDJ3, with 7 bases lining up with TRDD3. Trimming removed 0 bases from V and 0 bases from J; junction bases left unmatched: 10. The CDR3 totals 20 residues. Germline loops: CDR1 GEAIGNYY, CDR2 EKD. The CDR3 region has the DNA TGTGCCTGTGACACCGGCGTCTGGGGGTTAAGCTCCTGGGACACCCGACAGATGTTTTTC. Amino acid sequence: CACDTGVWGLSSWDTRQMFF.

This clone appeared a few times. A much more abundant neighbour one base away suggests this may be a read error. This chain links TRDV2 with TRDJ3; TRDD3 might be the D (6 bases). The CDR3 extends over 19 amino acids. The germline V gene encodes CDR1 GEAIGNYY and CDR2 EKD. The ends were cut back, 0 bases at V and 2 bases at J, with 16 bases in the middle. CDR3 loop: CACDTVMGATPWDTRQMFF. The CDR3 DNA follows: TGTGCCTGTGACACCGTGATGGGGGCTACGCCCTGGGACACCCGACAGATGTTTTTC.

In this sample, this clone is medium-sized. Its ends do not fully match the called genes, so a read error is possible. Other DNA sequences in the sample encode the same CDR3. This chain joins TRDV2 and TRDJ1; 13 bases agree with TRDD3. The V gene's germline CDR1 is GEAIGNYY and CDR2 EKD. CDR3 size: 14 residues. The CDR3 region has the DNA TGCGCCTGTGACACTGGGGGATACGCCGATAAACTCATCTTT. Translation gives CACDTGGYADKLIF.

This clone is labeled medium-sized (0.01 to 0.1%). J is TRDJ1 and V is TRDV1; 9 nucleotides match TRDD3. CDR3 length equals 20 residues. Germline lookup yields CDR1 TSWWSYY and CDR2 QGS. The ends lost 1 base at V and 4 bases at J; junction bases unmatched: 19. The CDR3 bases are TGTGCTCTTGGGGAACATTGCGTATGGCTTCTTACTGGGGGACTCGATAAACTCATCTTT. It encodes CALGEHCVWLLTGGLDKLIF.

This clone was counted a few times. A far larger clone is off by one base, so a read error is likely. The chain joins TRDV2 to TRDJ3, with 7 bases aligning to TRDD3. V lost 3 bases, J lost 2 bases, and 3 bases stayed unmatched. The CDR3 is made up of 16 amino acids. The germline gives CDR1 GEAIGNYY, CDR2 EKD. The CDR3 spells CACDWGSPWDTRQMFF. CDR3 bases: TGTGCCTGTGACTGGGGGAGCCCCTGGGACACCCGACAGATGTTTTTC.